This T cell receptor beta chain was obtained from a study of shared clonotypes between healthy human individuals. In the authors' methods: Junction-only sequences without quality scores were provided by ImmunoSEQ, so filtering was different. The table came from immunoSEQ multiplex PCR; TCRdb's copy has only in-frame clones and leaves some out. V, J and clone size are those of that table, while D and trimming were read from the DNA. The top ten clones hold 0.13% of a sample with roughly 2 million clones, approximately 95% of them seen once. Healthy and HIV-negative, the adult donors had no recent acute infections or vaccinations. From CD4+ cells came CD45RA+ naive and CD45RA-negative memory subsets. Germline values: CDR1 MDHEN, CDR2 SYDVKM. The CDR3 has 13 amino acids. V gave up 6 bases and J gave up 2 bases, with 11 bases separating them. Only one count was recorded for this clone.

The TCR comes from a man younger than 30 in good health. Sequencing was performed on naive CD4+ T cells sorted from blood. Subset of the sample: CD45RA+ positively selected. The chain uses TRBV28 and TRBJ2-7; D remains unclear. The CDR3 protein is CASRYGDPYEQYF. The CDR3 bases are TGTGCCAGCAGGTACGGTGATCCCTACGAGCAGTACTTC.